A single sample gave rise to the 30 T cell receptor beta chains below, sequenced in a study of shared clonotypes between healthy human individuals. Assay: immunoSEQ multiplex PCR; the TCRdb copy retains only in-frame clones and omits some. The sample holds approximately 320,000 clones; roughly 87% are singletons and the top ten take about 17%. Specimen: memory CD8+ T cells sorted from blood. Subset given: CD45RO+ cells pooled with CCR7-negative TemRA cells. These receptors were taken from a man aged 18-30 years in good health.

This clone was seen more than once but under ten times. J is TRBJ1-5 and V is TRBV25-1; TRBD1 matches at 7 bases. Germline loops: CDR1 MGHDK, CDR2 SYGVNS. This CDR3 comprises 16 residues. Trimming removed 3 bases from V and 1 base from J; junction bases left unmatched: 6. The CDR3 is CASSETGLASNQPQHF. For the CDR3, the DNA is TGTGCCAGCAGTGAGACAGGGCTGGCGAGCAATCAGCCCCAGCATTTT.

The chain carries TRBV5-1 and TRBJ2-7, with TRBD1 matching 8 bases. CDR1 and CDR2 (germline): SGHRS, YFSETQ. CDR3 length: 15 residues. With 4 bases clipped from V and 0 bases from J, the junction kept 6 bases outside the gene matches. The CDR3 is CASSQGQGLSYEQYF. The CDR3 DNA is TGCGCCAGCAGCCAAGGACAGGGCCTCTCCTACGAGCAGTACTTC.

The rearrangement uses TRBV11-2 and TRBJ1-1; D call uncertain. V was clipped by 2 bases and J by 1 base, with 5 bases between them. CDR3 size: 13 residues. Germline CDR1 SGHAT, CDR2 FQNNGV. The CDR3 region has the DNA TGTGCCAGCAGCTTAACGAAGAACACTGAAGCTTTCTTT. Translating gives CASSLTKNTEAFF.

The chain couples TRBV10-2 to TRBJ1-5; D is unresolved. The length of the CDR3 is 14 residues. Trimming cost V 2 bases and J 4 bases, with 9 bases left between them. The V gene's germline CDR1 is WSHSY and CDR2 SAAADI. The CDR3 sequence is CASSEMGLNQPQHF. The CDR3, as DNA: TGCGCCAGCAGTGAGATGGGCCTTAATCAGCCCCAGCATTTT.

The rearrangement uses TRBV6-6 and TRBJ1-1, with D unclear. Trimming shortened V by 4 bases and J by 5 bases, and 8 bases separated the two germline ends. The V gene's germline CDR1 is MNHNY and CDR2 SVGAGI (reference sequence). This CDR3 contains 12 residues. Here the CDR3 DNA reads TGTGCCAGCAGTTCGGACCCAACTGAAGCTTTCTTT. Amino acid sequence: CASSSDPTEAFF.

The rearrangement links TRBV5-5 to TRBJ1-6; D is unclear. Trimming pared 0 bases from V and 13 bases from J, leaving 11 bases between. This CDR3 spans 13 amino acids. Germline lookup yields CDR1 SGHKS and CDR2 YYEKEE (reference sequence). In nucleotides, the CDR3 is TGTGCCAGCAGCTTGGTTGGCAGCTATCCCCTCCACTTT. Translation gives CASSLVGSYPLHF.

This chain links TRBV7-9 with TRBJ1-2; 7 bases match TRBD1. The length of the CDR3 is 15 residues. From germline, CDR1 is SEHNR and CDR2 FQNEAQ (reference sequence). Trimming cost V 0 bases and J 8 bases; bases outside gene matches: 9. The CDR3 DNA reads as TGTGCCAGCAGCTTAGCGGTGACAGGGTTGGGCGGCTACACCTTC. Amino acids: CASSLAVTGLGGYTF.

This clone was counted between two and nine times. The chain is built from TRBV4-1 and TRBJ2-1; no clear D gene. Germline V gives CDR1 MGHRA, CDR2 YSYEKL. The V gene lost 4 bases and the J gene lost 9 bases, with 10 bases spanning the gap. The CDR3 sequence is 12 residues long. The CDR3 DNA is TGCGCCAGCAGCCCACCTTTAAGTGAGCAGTTCTTC. Amino acids: CASSPPLSEQFF.

This clone was found once. The chain couples TRBV5-1 to TRBJ2-7; no reliable D call. Per the germline V gene, CDR1 is SGHRS and CDR2 is YFSETQ. The CDR3 sequence is 13 residues long. Trimming removed 4 bases from V and 3 bases from J, with 11 bases in between. The CDR3 here is CASSPRPSYEQYF. The DNA of the CDR3 is TGCGCCAGCAGCCCGAGACCGAGCTACGAGCAGTACTTC.

V and J are TRBV5-4 and TRBJ1-2, with unresolved D. This CDR3 has 15 amino acids. Germline CDR1 is SGHNT and CDR2 is YYREEE (reference sequence). Trimming shortened V by 0 bases and J by 0 bases, and 9 bases separated the two germline ends. This CDR3 is CASSLETEPNYGYTF. In DNA form, the CDR3 reads TGTGCCAGCAGCTTGGAAACGGAACCTAACTATGGCTACACCTTC. The complete variable domain, with remaining parts taken from reference TRBV5-4 and TRBJ1-2, reads ETGVTQSPTHLIKTRGQQVTLRCSSQSGHNTVSWYQQALGQGPQFIFQYYREEENGRGNFPPRFSGLQFPNYSSELNVNALELDDSALYLCASSLETEPNYGYTFGSGTRLTVV.

The chain is built from TRBV9 and TRBJ1-2; 8 bases are shared with TRBD1. The CDR3 is 16 amino acids. CDR1 is SGDLS and CDR2 is YYNGEE in the germline V gene. The J segment lost 7 bases and the V segment lost 0 bases, leaving 11 bases of the junction unmatched. CDR3 nucleotide sequence: TGTGCCAGCAGCGTAGGGCCGACAGGGGAAGTGGGTGGCTACACCTTC. It is translated as CASSVGPTGEVGGYTF.

The rearrangement joins TRBV5-6 to TRBJ1-3, with unresolved D. CDR3 length equals 13 residues. V was cut by 2 bases and J by 3 bases, with 6 bases left in between. Per the germline V gene, CDR1 is SGHDT and CDR2 is YYEEEE. CDR3 bases: TGTGCCAGCAGCTTTCCGGTTGGAAACACCATATATTTT. It specifies CASSFPVGNTIYF.

The rearrangement links TRBV18 to TRBJ1-6; unclear D gene. The CDR3 covers 13 residues. CDR1 is KGHSH, CDR2 LQKENI, per germline. Between the trimmed V and J ends, which lost 3 bases and 10 bases, there was a span of 10 bases. The CDR3 DNA reads TGTGCCAGCTCACCCTCCCCCCGGTCACCCCTCCACTTT. Amino acids: CASSPSPRSPLHF.

CDR3 loop: CASSYPDSFPGTQYF. The CDR3 nucleotides read TGTGCCAGCAGTTACCCGGACAGCTTCCCGGGGACCCAGTACTTC. The genes are TRBV6-6 and TRBJ2-5; D might be TRBD1 (6 bases). The CDR3 extends over 15 amino acids. Trimming pared 2 bases from V and 7 bases from J, leaving 17 bases between. Germline loops: CDR1 MNHNY, CDR2 SVGAGI (reference sequence).

The DNA of the CDR3 is TGTGCCAGCAGTTTGGAAGGGACAGTAACCTACAATGAGCAGTTCTTC. Amino acid sequence: CASSLEGTVTYNEQFF. The chain couples TRBV27 to TRBJ2-1; 7 bases line up with TRBD1. From germline, CDR1 is MNHEY and CDR2 SMNVEV (reference sequence). CDR3 size: 16 residues. J lost 2 bases, V lost 3 bases, and 7 bases had no gene match.

The V gene is TRBV15, the J gene TRBJ2-7; D gene uncertain. V was pared by 8 bases and J by 6 bases, with 17 bases between. This CDR3 region has 13 residues. Germline V gene lookup returns CDR1 LNHNV and CDR2 YYDKDF (reference sequence). CDR3 residues: CATQVLGYSEQYF. DNA of the CDR3: TGTGCCACCCAGGTTTTAGGCTACAGCGAGCAGTACTTC.

The rearrangement uses TRBV25-1 and TRBJ1-1; weak D call: TRBD1 (5 bases). CDR1 is MGHDK and CDR2 is SYGVNS in the germline V gene. The CDR3 is 12 residues long. V was trimmed by 1 base and J by 8 bases, leaving 8 bases between them. The CDR3 sequence: CASSEWEGEAFF. The CDR3 bases are TGTGCCAGCAGTGAATGGGAGGGGGAAGCTTTCTTT.

The chain recombines TRBV11-2 with TRBJ2-7, with 8 bases lining up with TRBD1. Germline V gene sequence: CDR1 SGHAT, CDR2 FQNNGV. V lost 2 bases, J lost 5 bases, and 5 bases stayed unmatched. The CDR3 covers 14 residues. CDR3 nucleotide sequence: TGTGCCAGCAGCTTATCTCCAGGGGGCAACGAGCAGTACTTC. Encoded protein: CASSLSPGGNEQYF. Together with reference TRBV11-2 and TRBJ2-7, the CDR3 gives the full variable domain: EAGVAQSPRYKIIEKRQSVAFWCNPISGHATLYWYQQILGQGPKLLIQFQNNGVVDDSQLPKDRFSAERLKGVDSTLKIQPAKLEDSAVYLCASSLSPGGNEQYFGPGTRLTVT.

The gene calls are TRBV4-1 and TRBJ2-7; D possibly matches TRBD1 or TRBD2 (6 bases each). Germline values: CDR1 MGHRA, CDR2 YSYEKL. Trimming cost V 3 bases and J 2 bases, with 20 bases left between them. The CDR3 has 17 amino acids. The CDR3 region is CASSHQGGGGTPYEQYF. In nucleotides, the CDR3 is TGCGCCAGCAGCCACCAAGGTGGGGGCGGGACACCCTACGAGCAGTACTTC.

This clone was detected once. The rearrangement joins TRBV7-9 to TRBJ2-7, with D perhaps TRBD1 or TRBD2 (5 bases each). CDR1 and CDR2 from the germline V gene are SEHNR and FQNEAQ (reference sequence). The V gene lost 5 bases and the J gene lost 2 bases, with 13 bases spanning the gap. The length of the CDR3 is 14 residues. CDR3 protein: CASSLSEGTYEQYF. The DNA for the CDR3 is TGTGCCAGCAGCCTTAGTGAGGGGACCTACGAGCAGTACTTC. The full variable domain, with the rest looked up from reference TRBV7-9 and TRBJ2-7, is DTGVSQNPRHKITKRGQNVTFRCDPISEHNRLYWYRQTLGQGPEFLTYFQNEAQLEKSRLLSDRFSAERPKGSFSTLEIQRTEQGDSAMYLCASSLSEGTYEQYFGPGTRLTVT.

The chain employs TRBV6-5 and TRBJ1-6; 9 nucleotides agree with TRBD1. The CDR3 length is 15 residues. The V gene end was trimmed by 6 bases and the J gene end by 7 bases; junction bases not matched to a gene: 7. CDR1 is MNHEY, CDR2 SVGAGI, per germline. The CDR3 sequence: CASSPMTGGNSPLHF. The CDR3 DNA follows: TGTGCCAGCAGCCCTATGACAGGGGGAAATTCACCCCTCCACTTT.

The chain joins TRBV4-1 to TRBJ1-1, with D possibly being TRBD1 (5 bases). V shed 0 bases and J shed 1 base, with 9 bases lying between them. Germline V gene lookup returns CDR1 MGHRA and CDR2 YSYEKL. The CDR3 is 15 amino acids. CDR3 coding DNA: TGCGCCAGCAGCCAAGATACAGGCCCGAACACTGAAGCTTTCTTT. Its protein product is CASSQDTGPNTEAFF.

V usage is TRBV19 and J usage is TRBJ2-7; TRBD1 might be the D (6 bases). Trimming removed 5 bases from V and 0 bases from J, with 14 bases in between. The CDR3 totals 15 residues. Per the germline V gene, CDR1 is LNHDA and CDR2 is SQIVND (reference sequence). The CDR3 loop reads CASSPYAGASYEQYF. The CDR3 DNA reads TGTGCCAGTAGTCCGTATGCAGGGGCCTCCTACGAGCAGTACTTC. Full variable domain (remainder filled in from reference TRBV19 and TRBJ2-7): DGGITQSPKYLFRKEGQNVTLSCEQNLNHDAMYWYRQDPGQGLRLIYYSQIVNDFQKGDIAEGYSVSREKKESFPLTVTSAQKNPTAFYLCASSPYAGASYEQYFGPGTRLTVT.

The chain couples TRBV10-3 to TRBJ1-1; tentative D call: TRBD1 (6 bases). The CDR3 has 13 residues. CDR1 and CDR2 (germline): ENHRY, SYGVKD. Trimming stripped 6 bases from V and 1 base from J, with 9 bases between. CDR3 nucleotides: TGTGCCATCAGCCCGGGACAGAACACTGAAGCTTTCTTT. Its protein is CAISPGQNTEAFF.

The gene calls are TRBV13 and TRBJ2-3, with 13 bases identical to TRBD2. Germline CDR1 is PRHDT and CDR2 is FYEKMQ (reference sequence). The CDR3 runs to 17 residues. The trim removed 10 bases at V and 0 bases at J, leaving 10 bases unmatched. CDR3 nucleotides: TGTGCCACCCGACTCGGACTAGCGGGGGCTAGCACAGATACGCAGTATTTT. Encoded protein: CATRLGLAGASTDTQYF. Together with reference TRBV13 and TRBJ2-3, the CDR3 gives the full variable domain: AAGVIQSPRHLIKEKRETATLKCYPIPRHDTVYWYQQGPGQDPQFLISFYEKMQSDKGSIPDRFSAQQFSDYHSELNMSSLELGDSALYFCATRLGLAGASTDTQYFGPGTRLTVL.

J is TRBJ1-5 and V is TRBV28; 8 bases are shared with TRBD1. V lost 3 bases and J lost 6; bases outside the gene matches: 7. Germline V lookup: CDR1 MDHEN, CDR2 SYDVKM. This CDR3 comprises 15 residues. CDR3 DNA sequence: TGTGCCAGCAGTTTCGGACAGGGTAGCTTTCAGCCCCAGCATTTT. Protein: CASSFGQGSFQPQHF.

The chain employs TRBV5-4 and TRBJ1-1; D ambiguous. There are 14 residues in the CDR3. Trimming pared 0 bases from V and 2 bases from J, leaving 8 bases between. Germline V gives CDR1 SGHNT, CDR2 YYREEE (reference sequence). The CDR3: CASSLDLGNTEAFF. CDR3 in DNA: TGTGCCAGCAGCTTGGACCTGGGCAACACTGAAGCTTTCTTT.

The CDR3 sequence: CASSSTNPYQPQHF. DNA for the CDR3: TGTGCCAGCAGTTCCACTAATCCCTATCAGCCCCAGCATTTT. This sequence joins TRBV28 and TRBJ1-5; D call uncertain. This CDR3 has 14 amino acids. The germline V and J ends were trimmed by 4 bases and 5 bases, with 12 bases remaining between them. Germline CDR1 reads MDHEN; CDR2 reads SYDVKM.

The V gene is TRBV5-3, the J gene TRBJ2-1; possibly TRBD1 for D (6 bases). TRBV5-3 is noted as an ORF with a role that remains uncertain. CDR3 length equals 14 residues. Deletions cut 1 base from V and 5 bases from J, with 10 bases between. The CDR3 loop reads CARSLTGTHNEQFF. DNA of the CDR3: TGTGCCAGAAGCTTGACAGGGACCCACAATGAGCAGTTCTTC.

This chain uses TRBV30 with TRBJ2-7; possibly TRBD2 for D (6 bases). Germline V gene lookup returns CDR1 GTSNPN and CDR2 SVGIG (reference sequence). V lost 1 base and J lost 3, with 16 bases in between. This CDR3 is 15 amino acids long. The CDR3 DNA follows: TGTGCCTGGAGTGGGGGGGACGGAGTATACTACGAGCAGTACTTC. This encodes CAWSGGDGVYYEQYF.